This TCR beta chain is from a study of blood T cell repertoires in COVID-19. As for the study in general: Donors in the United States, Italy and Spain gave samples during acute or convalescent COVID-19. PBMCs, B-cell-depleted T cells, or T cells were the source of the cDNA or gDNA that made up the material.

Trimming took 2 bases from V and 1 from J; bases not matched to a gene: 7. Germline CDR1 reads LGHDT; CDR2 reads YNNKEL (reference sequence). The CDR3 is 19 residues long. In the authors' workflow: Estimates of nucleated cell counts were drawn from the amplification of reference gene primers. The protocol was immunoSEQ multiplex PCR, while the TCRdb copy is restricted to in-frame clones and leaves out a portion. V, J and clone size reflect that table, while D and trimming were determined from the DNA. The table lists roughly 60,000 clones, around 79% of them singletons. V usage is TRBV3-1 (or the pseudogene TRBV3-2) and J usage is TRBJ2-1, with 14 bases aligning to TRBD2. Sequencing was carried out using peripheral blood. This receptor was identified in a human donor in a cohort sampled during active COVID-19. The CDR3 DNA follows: TGTGCCAGCAGCCAACCGGGACTAGCGGGGGAGGAATCCTACAATGAGCAGTTCTTC. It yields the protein CASSQPGLAGEESYNEQFF.